This record concerns one T cell receptor beta chain sequence. CDR1 and CDR2 (germline): SGDLS, YYNGEE. The CDR3 runs 11 residues. The data derive from a study of T cells expressing NK-cell markers. The overall study: It was sorted CD3+CD56-NKG2C+, CD3+CD56+NKG2C- and CD3+CD56+NKG2C+ T cells that provided the TCR beta repertoires.

Using the 5' RACE reads, TCRdb records one entry per CDR3 protein without DNA. In all, the sample yields hundreds of thousands of distinct CDR3 sequences. The sequenced sample was blood T cells: a sorted CD56 or NKG2C T cell subset, CD4+ or CD8+ T cells, or bulk PBMC T cells (not recorded which). The chain combines TRBV9 with TRBJ2-1. This receptor was obtained from a woman between 18 and 69 years old in good health. The CDR3 loop reads CASSVANEQFF.